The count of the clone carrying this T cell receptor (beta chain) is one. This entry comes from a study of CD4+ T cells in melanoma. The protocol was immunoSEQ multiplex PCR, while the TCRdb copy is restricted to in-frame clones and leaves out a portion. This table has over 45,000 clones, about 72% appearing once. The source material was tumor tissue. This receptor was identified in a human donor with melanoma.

The CDR3 sequence: CASSPGYGEKLFF. CDR3 sequence (DNA): TGTGCCAGCTCCCCCGGTTACGGTGAAAAACTGTTTTTT. V gene TRBV6-1 combines with J gene TRBJ1-4; D unresolved. V was clipped by 8 bases and J by 7 bases, with 14 bases between them. Germline V gives CDR1 MNHNS, CDR2 SASEGT. CDR3 size: 13 residues.